Listed here are 26 T cell receptor beta chains from one sample, sequenced in a study of blood T cell repertoires in COVID-19. Only in-frame clones appear in the TCRdb table, and some are missing; sequencing was by immunoSEQ multiplex PCR. Here the sample spans some 700,000 clones, 85% to 90% being singletons. Material: peripheral blood. The receptors were gathered from a woman between 18 and 29 years old with acute or convalescent COVID-19.

This clone has just one count. This sequence joins TRBV24-1 and TRBJ1-1; weak D call: TRBD1 (6 bases). Germline V gene lookup returns CDR1 KGHDR and CDR2 SFDVKD. Trimming stripped 5 bases from V and 5 bases from J, with 20 bases between. This CDR3 comprises 16 residues. CDR3 sequence reads: CATSAKGVGEKTEAFF. The CDR3, as DNA: TGTGCCACCAGTGCCAAGGGGGTAGGAGAAAAAACTGAAGCTTTCTTT.

V is TRBV11-2 and J is TRBJ2-2, with 8 nucleotides matching TRBD1. Looked up from germline, CDR1 is SGHAT and CDR2 is FQNNGV. V dropped 4 bases and J dropped 8; count of bases not matched to a gene: 9. CDR3 length equals 15 residues. The CDR3 region is CASSSNRGKGGELFF. DNA for the CDR3: TGTGCCAGCAGCTCCAACAGGGGGAAAGGTGGGGAGCTGTTTTTT.

The rearrangement uses TRBV19 and TRBJ1-1; perhaps TRBD1 as D (6 bases). Between the trimmed V and J ends, which lost 6 bases and 1 base, there was a span of 9 bases. The CDR3 runs to 13 residues. Per the germline V gene, CDR1 is LNHDA and CDR2 is SQIVND (reference sequence). DNA of the CDR3: TGTGCCAGTAGCGGACAGACGAACACTGAAGCTTTCTTT. Amino acid sequence: CASSGQTNTEAFF.

This chain uses TRBV9 with TRBJ2-1; 9 bases are shared with TRBD2. The CDR3 length is 15 residues. Germline V gene data show CDR1 as SGDLS and CDR2 as YYNGEE. J was trimmed by 6 bases and V by 0 bases; bases with no gene match: 4. This chain's CDR3 is CASSVGSSGVNEQFF. In nucleotides, the CDR3 is TGTGCCAGCAGCGTAGGGTCTAGCGGGGTCAATGAGCAGTTCTTC.

The V gene is TRBV9, the J gene TRBJ2-2; a weak D match, TRBD1 (6 bases). Between the trimmed V and J ends, which lost 3 bases and 5 bases, there was a span of 11 bases. This CDR3 has 14 amino acids. Germline V gene lookup returns CDR1 SGDLS and CDR2 YYNGEE. The CDR3 sequence is CASSALQGTGELFF. The CDR3 DNA follows: TGTGCCAGCAGCGCCCTACAGGGAACCGGGGAGCTGTTTTTT. Filled out from reference TRBV9 and TRBJ2-2, the complete variable domain reads DSGVTQTPKHLITATGQRVTLRCSPRSGDLSVYWYQQSLDQGLQFLIQYYNGEERAKGNILERFSAQQFPDLHSELNLSSLELGDSALYFCASSALQGTGELFFGEGSRLTVL.

The CDR3 DNA sequence: TGTGCCAGCCTGGGAGGGGGGGATTGGCCACCCCTCCACTTT. It yields the protein CASLGGGDWPPLHF. The genes are TRBV6-5 and TRBJ1-6, with a weak D call TRBD1 (6 bases). V dropped 8 bases and J dropped 11 bases, with 19 bases sitting between them. The CDR3 is made up of 14 amino acids. CDR1 is MNHEY and CDR2 is SVGAGI in the germline V gene.

The chain joins TRBV29-1 to TRBJ1-1; D is unresolved. This CDR3 is 14 amino acids long. V lost 7 bases and J lost 2, with 17 bases in between. Per germline, CDR1 SQVTM and CDR2 ANQGSEA. The CDR3 region has the DNA TGCAGCGGAGGGCCTTTCAAGACTAACACTGAAGCTTTCTTT. Translation: CSGGPFKTNTEAFF.

The rearrangement links TRBV19 to TRBJ1-2; TRBD1 matches at 11 bases. This CDR3 region has 14 residues. V was pared by 5 bases and J by 8 bases, with 7 bases of the junction left unmatched. In germline, CDR1 is LNHDA, CDR2 SQIVND (reference sequence). The CDR3 DNA sequence: TGTGCCAGTAGTGCAGGGACAGGGGGATTCGGCTACACCTTC. Residues: CASSAGTGGFGYTF. Combining the CDR3 with reference TRBV19 and TRBJ1-2 gives the whole variable domain DGGITQSPKYLFRKEGQNVTLSCEQNLNHDAMYWYRQDPGQGLRLIYYSQIVNDFQKGDIAEGYSVSREKKESFPLTVTSAQKNPTAFYLCASSAGTGGFGYTFGSGTRLTVV.

The table lists this clone with a few counts. The sample has other DNA sequences that encode this CDR3 too. The V and J genes are TRBV7-9 and TRBJ2-2; 11 nucleotides line up with TRBD1. Germline trimming cut 4 bases from V and 4 bases from J; bases unmatched to any gene: 2. This CDR3 region has 15 residues. Per germline, CDR1 SEHNR and CDR2 FQNEAQ (reference sequence). DNA of the CDR3: TGTGCCAGCAGCTCCGGGACAGGGGGCACCGGGGAGCTGTTTTTT. The encoded protein is CASSSGTGGTGELFF.

The chain joins TRBV5-4 to TRBJ1-2, with D unclear. CDR3 length: 14 residues. Per germline, CDR1 SGHNT and CDR2 YYREEE (reference sequence). V lost 0 bases, J lost 2 bases, and 8 bases lay in between. The DNA of the CDR3 is TGTGCCAGCAGCTTGGCTGGCAGAAACTATGGCTACACCTTC. This translates into CASSLAGRNYGYTF.

This chain links TRBV4-2 with TRBJ2-1; the match to TRBD2 covers 9 bases. The CDR3 has 15 amino acids. Per the germline V gene, CDR1 is LGHNA and CDR2 is YNFKEQ. Trimming took 0 bases from V and 4 from J; bases not matched to a gene: 1. Here the CDR3 DNA reads TGTGCCAGCAGCCAAGACACTAGCGGGTACAATGAGCAGTTCTTC. Its protein product is CASSQDTSGYNEQFF.

The gene calls are TRBV5-1 and TRBJ2-1, with TRBD2 matching over 7 bases. The ends lost 0 bases at V and 5 bases at J; junction bases unmatched: 8. Germline V gene sequence: CDR1 SGHRS, CDR2 YFSETQ. CDR3 size: 16 residues. CDR3 loop: CASSLAAGVGDNEQFF. CDR3 nucleotide sequence: TGCGCCAGCAGCTTGGCCGCGGGGGTTGGTGACAATGAGCAGTTCTTC. The full variable domain, its missing parts supplied by reference TRBV5-1 and TRBJ2-1, is KAGVTQTPRYLIKTRGQQVTLSCSPISGHRSVSWYQQTPGQGLQFLFEYFSETQRNKGNFPGRFSGRQFSNSRSEMNVSTLELGDSALYLCASSLAAGVGDNEQFFGPGTRLTVL.

The rearrangement joins TRBV2 to TRBJ1-4, with a possible D match to TRBD1 (5 bases). In germline, CDR1 is SNHLY, CDR2 FYNNEI. The V gene lost 1 base and the J gene lost 4 bases, with 25 bases spanning the gap. The CDR3 is 20 amino acids. CDR3 sequence: CASSEVRYGLGLPDNEKLFF. The CDR3 DNA sequence: TGTGCCAGCAGTGAAGTACGCTATGGGTTGGGGCTTCCCGATAATGAAAAACTGTTTTTT.

The chain recombines TRBV27 with TRBJ1-1; D may be TRBD1 (6 bases). The V gene lost 0 bases and the J gene lost 5 bases, with 10 bases spanning the gap. This CDR3 has 14 residues. CDR1 and CDR2 from the germline V gene are MNHEY and SMNVEV (reference sequence). The chain's CDR3 is CASSLSARGTEAFF. The CDR3 nucleotides read TGTGCCAGCAGTTTATCCGCCAGGGGAACTGAAGCTTTCTTT.

The gene calls are TRBV5-4 and TRBJ2-7, with D tentatively TRBD2 (5 bases). V shed 2 bases and J shed 0 bases, with 15 bases lying between them. This CDR3 comprises 16 residues. Germline assignment: CDR1 SGHNT and CDR2 YYREEE (reference sequence). In DNA, the CDR3 is TGTGCCAGCAGCTTATATCCGGGAATTAGCTCCTACGAGCAGTACTTC. Translating it yields CASSLYPGISSYEQYF.

The V and J genes are TRBV4-3 and TRBJ1-3, with 8 bases aligning to TRBD1. V shed 1 base and J 2 bases; nucleotides not matched to a gene: 7. The germline gives CDR1 LGHNA, CDR2 YSLEER. The CDR3 is made up of 17 amino acids. CDR3: CASSQGTGFMAGNTIYF. CDR3 sequence (DNA): TGCGCCAGCAGCCAAGGGACAGGGTTCATGGCTGGAAACACCATATATTTT.

The rearrangement uses TRBV12-5 and TRBJ2-1; 8 nucleotides agree with TRBD2. The CDR3 loop spans 14 amino acids. Germline lookup yields CDR1 LGHNT and CDR2 FRNRAP. Losses at the gene ends were 6 bases for V and 7 bases for J; bases not matched to a gene: 8. CDR3 nucleotide sequence: TGTGCTAGTGGAATCGGGGGGGCTTTTAATGAGCAGTTCTTC. Protein: CASGIGGAFNEQFF. Looking up the rest from reference TRBV12-5 and TRBJ2-1 gives the full variable domain: DARVTQTPRHKVTEMGQEVTMRCQPILGHNTVFWYRQTMMQGLELLAYFRNRAPLDDSGMPKDRFSAEMPDATLATLKIQPSEPRDSAVYFCASGIGGAFNEQFFGPGTRLTVL.

The chain uses TRBV4-3 and TRBJ1-4; D gene ambiguous. V lost 0 bases and J 7 bases, leaving 15 bases between the germline ends. This CDR3 region has 16 residues. CDR1 and CDR2 from the germline V gene are LGHNA and YSLEER. The DNA for the CDR3 is TGCGCCAGCAGCCAAGATAAATGGAGGGTGGGTGAAAAACTGTTTTTT. It translates to CASSQDKWRVGEKLFF.

The J gene is TRBJ2-6, the V gene TRBV29-1, with no clear D. Germline CDR1 is SQVTM and CDR2 is ANQGSEA. The CDR3 is made up of 15 amino acids. The germline V and J ends were trimmed by 4 bases and 9 bases, with 19 bases remaining between them. DNA for the CDR3: TGCAGCGTTGTAGTTGTCATGTCGGGTGGCAACGTCCTGACTTTC. It specifies CSVVVVMSGGNVLTF.

CDR3 sequence reads: CASSPYRGQGTEAFF. DNA for the CDR3: TGTGCCAGCAGCCCTTACAGGGGGCAGGGCACTGAAGCTTTCTTT. V is TRBV7-9 and J is TRBJ1-1, with 9 bases matching TRBD1. CDR3 size: 15 residues. Unmatched junction bases numbered 8, after V lost 5 bases and J lost 4 bases. Germline CDR1 and CDR2: SEHNR and FQNEAQ (reference sequence).

The rearrangement links TRBV7-9 to TRBJ2-7, with 7 bases matching TRBD1. Germline V gives CDR1 SEHNR, CDR2 FQNEAQ (reference sequence). This CDR3 is 14 amino acids long. The trim removed 5 bases at V and 3 bases at J, leaving 7 bases unmatched. In DNA, the CDR3 is TGTGCCAGCAGCCCGACAGGGCTTTACTACGAGCAGTACTTC. It codes for CASSPTGLYYEQYF. The entire variable domain, with the rest obtained from reference TRBV7-9 and TRBJ2-7, is as follows: DTGVSQNPRHKITKRGQNVTFRCDPISEHNRLYWYRQTLGQGPEFLTYFQNEAQLEKSRLLSDRFSAERPKGSFSTLEIQRTEQGDSAMYLCASSPTGLYYEQYFGPGTRLTVT.

The chain's CDR3 is CASRTSSYEQYF. For the CDR3, the DNA is TGCGCCAGCAGGACTTCTTCCTACGAGCAGTACTTC. V usage is TRBV5-1 and J usage is TRBJ2-7, with D hard to call. Trimming left V 5 bases short and J 1 base short, with 7 bases between. This CDR3 has 12 amino acids. Germline loops: CDR1 SGHRS, CDR2 YFSETQ.

The V and J genes are TRBV5-4 and TRBJ1-1, with TRBD1 matching over 9 bases. The germline V gene has CDR1 SGHNT and CDR2 YYREEE (reference sequence). The CDR3 loop spans 16 amino acids. V was clipped by 4 bases and J by 0 bases; unmatched bases: 7. The CDR3 reads CASSPGTGRVNTEAFF. The CDR3 nucleotides read TGTGCCAGCAGCCCTGGGACAGGGAGGGTGAACACTGAAGCTTTCTTT. Full variable domain (outside the CDR3, taken from reference TRBV5-4 and TRBJ1-1): ETGVTQSPTHLIKTRGQQVTLRCSSQSGHNTVSWYQQALGQGPQFIFQYYREEENGRGNFPPRFSGLQFPNYSSELNVNALELDDSALYLCASSPGTGRVNTEAFFGQGTRLTVV.

J is TRBJ1-1 and V is TRBV6-5, with D unclear. Per the germline V gene, CDR1 is MNHEY and CDR2 is SVGAGI. CDR3 size: 12 residues. The V end was cut by 7 bases, the J end by 5 bases, with 11 bases between. The CDR3 is CASTLSLTEAFF. CDR3 nucleotide sequence: TGTGCCAGCACCCTATCCTTGACTGAAGCTTTCTTT.

This rearrangement joins TRBV19 to TRBJ1-1; the D is unclear. CDR3 size: 14 residues. CDR1 and CDR2 from the germline V gene are LNHDA and SQIVND (reference sequence). Trimming took off 4 bases at V and 5 bases at J, with 14 bases between the two ends. CDR3 amino acids: CASSRLQSRTEAFF. The CDR3 nucleotides are TGTGCCAGTAGTAGGTTACAGTCGAGAACTGAAGCTTTCTTT. The variable domain in full, with the rest retrieved from reference TRBV19 and TRBJ1-1, is DGGITQSPKYLFRKEGQNVTLSCEQNLNHDAMYWYRQDPGQGLRLIYYSQIVNDFQKGDIAEGYSVSREKKESFPLTVTSAQKNPTAFYLCASSRLQSRTEAFFGQGTRLTVV.

This sequence joins TRBV5-4 and TRBJ2-7; TRBD2 aligns across 9 bases. Germline assignment: CDR1 SGHNT and CDR2 YYREEE (reference sequence). The CDR3 has 15 residues. Germline trimming cut 0 bases from V and 7 bases from J; bases unmatched to any gene: 8. Here the CDR3 reads CASSLGGGVPREQYF. DNA for the CDR3: TGTGCCAGCAGCTTGGGCGGGGGGGTTCCGCGGGAGCAGTACTTC.